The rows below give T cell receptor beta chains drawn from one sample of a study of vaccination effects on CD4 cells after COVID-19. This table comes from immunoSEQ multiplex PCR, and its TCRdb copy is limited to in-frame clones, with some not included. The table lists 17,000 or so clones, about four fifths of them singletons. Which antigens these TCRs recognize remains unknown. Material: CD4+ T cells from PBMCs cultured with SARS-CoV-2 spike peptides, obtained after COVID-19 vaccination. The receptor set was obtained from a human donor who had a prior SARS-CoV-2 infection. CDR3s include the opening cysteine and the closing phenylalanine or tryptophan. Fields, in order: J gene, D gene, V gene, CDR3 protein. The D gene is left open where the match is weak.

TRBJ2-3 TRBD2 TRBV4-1 CASSKYGLDGDTQYF
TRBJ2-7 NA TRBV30 CAWTRARTYEQYF
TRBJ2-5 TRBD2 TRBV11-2 CASSLDGGTLQETQYF
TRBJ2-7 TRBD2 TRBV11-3 CASSRIAGGYEQYF
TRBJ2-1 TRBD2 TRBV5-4 CASSRFVSWGLAGGSSEFF
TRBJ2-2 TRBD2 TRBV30 CAWSAGLAIGELFF
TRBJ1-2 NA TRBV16 CASRGAYYGYTF
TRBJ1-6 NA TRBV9 CASSNRDAYNSPLHF
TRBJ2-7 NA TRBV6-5 CASKPEQGAEQYF
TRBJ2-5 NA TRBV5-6 CASSSIRQDLIETQYF
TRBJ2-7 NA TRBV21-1 CASSKEGQNEQYF
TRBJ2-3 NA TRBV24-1 CATSGSFTDTQYF
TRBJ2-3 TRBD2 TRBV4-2 CASSPAGGSYTDTQYF
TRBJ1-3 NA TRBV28 CASSQGSFSGNTIYF